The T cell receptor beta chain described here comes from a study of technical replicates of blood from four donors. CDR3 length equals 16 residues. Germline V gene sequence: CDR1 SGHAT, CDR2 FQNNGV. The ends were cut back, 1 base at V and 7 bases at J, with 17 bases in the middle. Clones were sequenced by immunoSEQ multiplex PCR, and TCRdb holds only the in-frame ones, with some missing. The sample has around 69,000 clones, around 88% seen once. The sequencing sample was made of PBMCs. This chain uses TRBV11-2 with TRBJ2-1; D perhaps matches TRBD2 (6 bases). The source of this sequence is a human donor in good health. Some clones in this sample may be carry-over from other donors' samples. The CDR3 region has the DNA TGTGCCAGCAGCTTAGGGGTAGCGGAGGGGCAGAATGAGCAGTTCTTC. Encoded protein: CASSLGVAEGQNEQFF.